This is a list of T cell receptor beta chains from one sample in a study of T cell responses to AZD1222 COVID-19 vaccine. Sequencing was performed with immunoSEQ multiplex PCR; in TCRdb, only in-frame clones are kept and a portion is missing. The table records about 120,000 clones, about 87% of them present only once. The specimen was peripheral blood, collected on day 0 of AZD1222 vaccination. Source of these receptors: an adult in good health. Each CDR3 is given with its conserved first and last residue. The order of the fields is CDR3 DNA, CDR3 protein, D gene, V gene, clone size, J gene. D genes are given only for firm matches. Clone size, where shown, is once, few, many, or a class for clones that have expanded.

cdr3_nt: TGTGCCAGCAGTTACAGTCTGAACACTGAAGCTTTCTTT
cdr3_aa: CASSYSLNTEAFF
d_call: NA
v_call: TRBV6-5
clone_size: NA
j_call: TRBJ1-1

cdr3_nt: TGTGCCAGCATTGGGACAGCCCTTGGCGAGACCCAGTACTTC
cdr3_aa: CASIGTALGETQYF
d_call: TRBD1
v_call: TRBV27
clone_size: NA
j_call: TRBJ2-5

cdr3_nt: TGTGCCAGCCCCCCACTGGGGCTGAACACCGGGGAGCTGTTTTTT
cdr3_aa: CASPPLGLNTGELFF
d_call: NA
v_call: TRBV18
clone_size: NA
j_call: TRBJ2-2

cdr3_nt: TGTGCCAGCAGTTTATGGGCTAGCGGGAGGGAAAGTGAGCAGTTCTTC
cdr3_aa: CASSLWASGRESEQFF
d_call: TRBD2
v_call: TRBV28
clone_size: NA
j_call: TRBJ2-1

cdr3_nt: TGTGCCAGCAGACCCCACCGACAGGGCGCCTACGAGCAGTACTTC
cdr3_aa: CASRPHRQGAYEQYF
d_call: TRBD1
v_call: TRBV28
clone_size: NA
j_call: TRBJ2-7

cdr3_nt: TGTGCCAGCAGGGAATCGGGGTCACCCCTCCACTTT
cdr3_aa: CASRESGSPLHF
d_call: NA
v_call: TRBV7-2
clone_size: NA
j_call: TRBJ1-6

cdr3_nt: TGTGCCAGCAGCTTAGCAACGGGCTCAATCAGCGATGAGCAGTTCTTC
cdr3_aa: CASSLATGSISDEQFF
d_call: NA
v_call: TRBV13
clone_size: NA
j_call: TRBJ2-1

cdr3_nt: TGTGCTAGCAGCTTAGCCCACGGGGGGCATGGGAATGAGCAGTTCTTC
cdr3_aa: CASSLAHGGHGNEQFF
d_call: NA
v_call: TRBV7-7
clone_size: NA
j_call: TRBJ2-1

cdr3_nt: TGTGCCAGCAGCCCCTCCGGGACAGGGGACACTGAAGCTTTCTTT
cdr3_aa: CASSPSGTGDTEAFF
d_call: TRBD1
v_call: TRBV28
clone_size: NA
j_call: TRBJ1-1

cdr3_nt: TGCGCCAGCAGTCAATTCCGGGACCCACTGGGGGGAAAGACCTACGAGCAGTACTTC
cdr3_aa: CASSQFRDPLGGKTYEQYF
d_call: NA
v_call: TRBV23-1
clone_size: few
j_call: TRBJ2-7